This paragraph reports one TCR beta chain. The V gene's germline CDR1 is SGHNT and CDR2 YYREEE (reference sequence). The CDR3 runs 13 residues. V lost 0 bases and J lost 5, with 8 bases in between. Sequenced by immunoSEQ multiplex PCR; TCRdb stores in-frame clones only, minus some. This table has 2 million to 2.5 million clones, about 95% appearing once. The source of the sample is a study of shared clonotypes between healthy human individuals. Naive-designated CD8 cells lacked CD45RO, were positively enriched for CCR7, and omitted terminally differentiated effector memory CD45RA+ cells. This TCR derives from a man younger than 35 in good health. Sequencing was carried out using naive CD8+ T cells sorted from blood. The chain is built from TRBV5-4 and TRBJ2-5; no definite D call. The CDR3 loop reads CASSLDSMETQYF. The CDR3 coding sequence is TGTGCCAGCAGCTTGGATAGTATGGAGACCCAGTACTTC.